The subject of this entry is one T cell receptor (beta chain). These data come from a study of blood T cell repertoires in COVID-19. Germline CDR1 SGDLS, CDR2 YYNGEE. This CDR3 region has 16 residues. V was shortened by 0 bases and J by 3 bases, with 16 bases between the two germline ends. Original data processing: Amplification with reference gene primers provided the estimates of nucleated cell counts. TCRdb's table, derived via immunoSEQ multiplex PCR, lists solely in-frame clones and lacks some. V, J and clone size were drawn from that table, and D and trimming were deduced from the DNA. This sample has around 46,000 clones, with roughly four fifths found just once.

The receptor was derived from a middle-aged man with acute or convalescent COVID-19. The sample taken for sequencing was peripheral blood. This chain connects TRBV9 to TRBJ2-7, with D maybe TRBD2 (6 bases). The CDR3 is CASSVGPGGAGYEQYF. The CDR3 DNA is TGTGCCAGCAGCGTAGGCCCTGGGGGAGCGGGCTACGAGCAGTACTTC.